This paragraph reports one T cell receptor (beta chain). These data are taken from a study of shared clonotypes between healthy human individuals. Germline trimming cut 6 bases from V and 4 bases from J; bases unmatched to any gene: 7. The CDR3 has 14 amino acids. The germline CDR1 and CDR2 sequences are ENHRY and SYGVKD. The data were produced by immunoSEQ multiplex PCR, yet TCRdb's version contains in-frame clones alone and is incomplete. Altogether under 350,000 clones are present, around 87% being singletons, with the ten largest covering roughly 16%. Material: memory CD8+ T cells sorted from blood. Subset meaning: CD45RO+ cells pooled with CCR7-negative TemRA cells. The rearrangement links TRBV10-3 to TRBJ2-3, with TRBD2 matching over 7 bases. This TCR derives from a young man in good health. Written as DNA, the CDR3 is TGTGCCATCAGGCGGGAGAAGGATGCAGATACGCAGTATTTT. Translated: CAIRREKDADTQYF.